The text below deals with one TCR beta chain. Its target is not known. Generated by immunoSEQ multiplex PCR, the TCRdb table keeps only in-frame clones and is missing some. The sample lists 140,000 to 150,000 clones; 91% were seen once. The sample comes from a study of T cell responses to AZD1222 COVID-19 vaccine. Overall study findings and caveats: There were vaccine-associated CD4 TCRs across spike, dominant at 160-218 and 743-854. It was only after the peak T cell response that any repertoires were sampled.

Losses at the gene ends were 2 bases for V and 1 base for J; bases not matched to a gene: 2. The CDR3 spans 17 residues. CDR1 is SGDLS and CDR2 is YYNGEE in the germline V gene. The chain couples TRBV9 to TRBJ2-1; 14 bases match TRBD2. The TCR comes from an adult who received the MenACWY meningococcal vaccine as a control. Here the sequenced sample was peripheral blood, taken 28 days after the second dose of the MenACWY control vaccine. The CDR3 DNA sequence: TGTGCCAGCAGCGTGGGGACTAGCGGGGGATCCTACAATGAGCAGTTCTTC. Its translation is CASSVGTSGGSYNEQFF. Combining the CDR3 with reference TRBV9 and TRBJ2-1 gives the whole variable domain DSGVTQTPKHLITATGQRVTLRCSPRSGDLSVYWYQQSLDQGLQFLIQYYNGEERAKGNILERFSAQQFPDLHSELNLSSLELGDSALYFCASSVGTSGGSYNEQFFGPGTRLTVL.